This T cell receptor beta chain appears in the sequencing data of a study of shared clonotypes between healthy human individuals. Germline CDR1 SQVTM, CDR2 ANQGSEA. The CDR3 spans 11 residues. V was trimmed by 4 bases and J by 4 bases, leaving 5 bases between them. The method was immunoSEQ multiplex PCR; TCRdb's version includes in-frame clones alone and lacks a portion of them. The repertoire holds under 2,500,000 clones, with nearly 97% as singletons. The source of this sequence is a man between 18 and 35 years old in good health. The chain combines TRBV29-1 with TRBJ1-3; no definite D call. Sequencing was performed on naive CD4+ T cells sorted from blood. Subset of the sample: CD45RA+ positively selected. The DNA of the CDR3 is TGCAGCGTTGTCCGCGGAAACACCATATATTTT. Its protein product is CSVVRGNTIYF.